These 5 T cell receptor beta chains originate from one sample sequenced in a study of spatial heterogeneity in lung cancer. The time point: sample taken at primary tumor resection. Each CDR3 protein gets one entry after TCRdb re-called the 5' RACE reads with MiXCR. There are around 6,700 distinct CDR3 sequences in the sample; 6.5% to 7.5% occur only once, and roughly 80% lies in the top ten. The sequencing used PBMCs, collected at surgery. These receptors all come from a male donor with early-stage non-small cell lung cancer.

This clonotype was seen at least ten times. The chain combines TRBV6-2 or TRBV6-3 with TRBJ2-7; 8 bases fit TRBD1. The V gene's germline CDR1 is MNHEY and CDR2 SVGEGT. The trim removed 0 bases at V and 0 bases at J, leaving 4 bases unmatched. This CDR3 is 16 amino acids long. CDR3 DNA: TGTGCCAGCAGTTACTCCCGGGACAGGAGCTCCTACGAGCAGTACGTC. This encodes CASSYSRDRSSYEQYV.

There are many counts of this clonotype. The chain uses TRBV3-1 and TRBJ2-1; 9 bases map to TRBD1. After removal of 4 bases from V and 4 bases from J, the junction contained 2 bases not matched to a gene. CDR1 LGHDT and CDR2 YNNKEL come from the germline V gene (reference sequence). This CDR3 comprises 14 residues. The CDR3 spells CASSRDREYNEQFF. In DNA, the CDR3 is TGTGCCAGCAGCCGGGACAGGGAGTACAATGAGCAGTTCTTC.

This clonotype was found once. CDR3 protein: CASNEREVSLEQFF. CDR3 nucleotide sequence: TGTGCCAGCAACGAGCGGGAGGTCTCTCTTGAGCAGTTCTTC. The rearrangement uses TRBV6-2 or TRBV6-3 and TRBJ2-1; 9 positions match TRBD2. The CDR3 runs 14 residues. Looked up from germline, CDR1 is MNHEY and CDR2 is SVGEGT. Trimming cost V 7 bases and J 9 bases; bases outside gene matches: 10.

This clonotype has just a few counts. The rearrangement links TRBV19 to TRBJ2-1, with 7 bases lining up with TRBD2. The V gene end was trimmed by 1 base and the J gene end by 9 bases; junction bases not matched to a gene: 9. Germline CDR1 and CDR2: LNHDA and SQIVND (reference sequence). The length of the CDR3 is 15 residues. CDR3 amino acids: CASSIGSGRAVEQFF. In nucleotides, the CDR3 is TGTGCCAGTAGTATAGGGAGTGGGAGGGCCGTTGAGCAGTTCTTC.

In its sample, this clonotype was seen many times. This chain uses TRBV2 with TRBJ2-7; perhaps D is TRBD1 or TRBD2 (6 bases each). The ends were cut back, 3 bases at V and 4 bases at J, with 16 bases in the middle. The CDR3 consists of 15 residues. Germline V gene data show CDR1 as SNHLY and CDR2 as FYNNEI. CDR3 residues: CASSESRGGPYEQYV. CDR3 sequence (DNA): TGTGCCAGCAGTGAGAGTCGAGGGGGGCCTTACGAGCAGTACGTC.